Here is one T cell receptor beta chain with its context. Antigen specificity is unknown. The data were produced by immunoSEQ multiplex PCR, yet TCRdb's version contains in-frame clones alone and is incomplete. The table lists 130,000 or so clones, 86% of them singletons. The CDR3 runs to 13 residues. V lost 10 bases to trimming and J lost 6 bases, with 17 bases between them. CDR1 is MNHEY, CDR2 SMNVEV, per germline (reference sequence). This record comes from a study of T cell responses to AZD1222 COVID-19 vaccine. Notes on the study in general: Only six people who got AZD1222 tested seropositive at baseline.

This specimen consisted of peripheral blood, obtained on day 0 of AZD1222 vaccination. This receptor was taken from an adult in good health. The chain employs TRBV27 and TRBJ2-3, with a possible D match to TRBD2 (5 bases). The CDR3 loop reads CATGLKALDTQYF. The CDR3 nucleotides are TGTGCCACAGGACTCAAGGCCCTCGATACGCAGTATTTT.